This TCR beta chain was recovered during a study of blood T cell repertoires in COVID-19. On the study more broadly: Both acute and convalescent COVID-19 samples were obtained from the United States, Italy and Spain. Nucleic acid was either cDNA or gDNA, and it came from T cells, B-cell-depleted T cells, or PBMCs.

Original processing notes: Reference gene primers were amplified, and this amplification served to estimate nucleated cell counts. Some clones are missing from TCRdb's copy, which holds only in-frame ones; the method was immunoSEQ multiplex PCR. The DNA gave D and trimming, while V, J and clone size come from that table. This repertoire shows 200,000 to 250,000 clones, about three quarters found once; its top ten account for less than 6%. The sequenced material came from peripheral blood. The clonotype was recovered from a woman between 65 and 79 years old with acute or convalescent COVID-19.

CDR3 sequence: CASSYGAGGTDTQYF. The CDR3 region has the DNA TGTGCCAGCAGTTACGGGGCGGGGGGCACAGATACGCAGTATTTT. The rearrangement links TRBV6-6 to TRBJ2-3; 7 bases are a match to TRBD2. V trimming: 2 bases; J trimming: 1 base; junction bases outside the gene matches: 3. The CDR3 contains 15 residues. CDR1 is MNHNY and CDR2 is SVGAGI in the germline V gene (reference sequence).